Listed below are T cell receptor beta chains from one sample, sequenced in a study of vaccination effects on CD4 cells after COVID-19. Measured with immunoSEQ multiplex PCR; TCRdb has only the in-frame clones, and not every one. The sample has more than 13,000 clones, 75% seen once. These receptors have no known antigen. Sequenced here: CD4+ T cells from PBMCs cultured with HCoV-NL63 spike peptides, sampled after COVID-19 vaccination. All receptors come from a human donor who received a COVID-19 vaccine. The CDR3 runs from the conserved cysteine through the conserved F or W. The D gene is left open where the match is weak. Some rows have no size entry. The others give once, few or many, or a class for an expanded clone.

clone size: few
V gene: TRBV29-1
D gene: TRBD1
J gene: TRBJ1-1
CDR3 protein: CSAIGTGRTEAFF
CDR3 DNA: TGCAGCGCTATCGGGACAGGGAGGACTGAAGCTTTCTTT

clone size: few
V gene: TRBV3-1/TRBV3-2
D gene: -
J gene: TRBJ1-6
CDR3 protein: CASSQDYNSPLHF
CDR3 DNA: TGTGCCAGCAGCCAAGATTATAATTCACCCCTCCACTTT

clone size: -
V gene: TRBV6-5
D gene: TRBD1
J gene: TRBJ1-2
CDR3 protein: CASTYLTGGYGYTF
CDR3 DNA: TGTGCCAGCACCTATCTCACAGGGGGCTATGGCTACACCTTC

clone size: -
V gene: TRBV7-8
D gene: -
J gene: TRBJ2-1
CDR3 protein: CASSLAKLATYNEQFF
CDR3 DNA: TGTGCCAGCAGCTTAGCGAAACTAGCTACCTACAATGAGCAGTTCTTC

clone size: -
V gene: TRBV6-5
D gene: TRBD1
J gene: TRBJ1-3
CDR3 protein: CASSWDSSGNTIYF
CDR3 DNA: TGTGCCAGCAGTTGGGACAGCTCTGGAAACACCATATATTTT

clone size: -
V gene: TRBV7-2
D gene: TRBD2
J gene: TRBJ2-7
CDR3 protein: CASSPSGTSKYEQYF
CDR3 DNA: TGTGCCAGCAGCCCCTCCGGGACTAGTAAGTACGAGCAGTACTTC

clone size: -
V gene: TRBV18
D gene: -
J gene: TRBJ2-5
CDR3 protein: CASSPPGGPQETQYF
CDR3 DNA: TGTGCCAGCTCACCACCCGGGGGCCCCCAAGAGACCCAGTACTTC

clone size: -
V gene: TRBV3-1/TRBV3-2
D gene: -
J gene: TRBJ1-2
CDR3 protein: CASSQGLTANYGYTF
CDR3 DNA: TGTGCCAGCAGCCAAGGTCTGACGGCAAACTATGGCTACACCTTC

clone size: -
V gene: TRBV4-3
D gene: -
J gene: TRBJ1-1
CDR3 protein: CASSQRGGAEAFF
CDR3 DNA: TGCGCCAGCAGCCAACGGGGTGGAGCTGAAGCTTTCTTT

clone size: -
V gene: TRBV5-6
D gene: TRBD1
J gene: TRBJ1-2
CDR3 protein: CASSFRDSYGYTF
CDR3 DNA: TGTGCCAGCAGTTTCCGGGACAGCTATGGCTACACCTTC

clone size: -
V gene: TRBV7-8
D gene: -
J gene: TRBJ2-1
CDR3 protein: CASSPPREDEQFF
CDR3 DNA: TGTGCCAGCAGCCCCCCCCGGGAAGATGAGCAGTTCTTC

clone size: few
V gene: TRBV5-4
D gene: -
J gene: TRBJ2-1
CDR3 protein: CASSLSGSSYNEQFF
CDR3 DNA: TGTGCCAGCAGCCTTAGCGGAAGCTCCTACAATGAGCAGTTCTTC

clone size: -
V gene: TRBV7-8
D gene: -
J gene: TRBJ1-5
CDR3 protein: CASSLTADSNQPQHF
CDR3 DNA: TGTGCCAGCAGCTTAACCGCGGATAGCAATCAGCCCCAGCATTTT

clone size: -
V gene: TRBV21-1
D gene: -
J gene: TRBJ2-7
CDR3 protein: CASRTPPNPYEQYF
CDR3 DNA: TGTGCCAGCAGGACACCCCCGAACCCCTACGAGCAGTACTTC

clone size: -
V gene: TRBV20-1
D gene: -
J gene: TRBJ2-1
CDR3 protein: CSAAPTGEQFF
CDR3 DNA: TGCAGTGCCGCCCCGACCGGTGAGCAGTTCTTC

clone size: -
V gene: TRBV5-4
D gene: -
J gene: TRBJ1-6
CDR3 protein: CASSSTDSLSSYNSPLHF
CDR3 DNA: TGTGCCAGCAGCTCGACAGACTCCCTAAGCTCCTATAATTCACCCCTCCACTTT

clone size: -
V gene: TRBV7-6
D gene: -
J gene: TRBJ1-3
CDR3 protein: CASSLGPTAAGNTIYF
CDR3 DNA: TGTGCCAGCAGCTTAGGCCCGACAGCGGCTGGAAACACCATATATTTT

clone size: -
V gene: TRBV2
D gene: -
J gene: TRBJ1-3
CDR3 protein: CANRPSSGNTIYF
CDR3 DNA: TGTGCCAACCGACCCTCCTCTGGAAACACCATATATTTT

clone size: -
V gene: TRBV30
D gene: TRBD1
J gene: TRBJ2-2
CDR3 protein: CAWSLQGAGELFF
CDR3 DNA: TGTGCCTGGAGCTTGCAGGGGGCCGGGGAGCTGTTTTTT

clone size: few
V gene: TRBV2
D gene: TRBD1
J gene: TRBJ2-2
CDR3 protein: CASKEPNRGVDTGELFF
CDR3 DNA: TGTGCCAGCAAGGAACCAAACAGGGGTGTAGACACCGGGGAGCTGTTTTTT

clone size: once
V gene: TRBV28
D gene: TRBD2
J gene: TRBJ2-1
CDR3 protein: CASSPSGGINEQFF
CDR3 DNA: TGTGCCAGCAGCCCTAGCGGGGGAATCAATGAGCAGTTCTTC

clone size: -
V gene: TRBV3-1/TRBV3-2
D gene: TRBD2
J gene: TRBJ2-4
CDR3 protein: CASSQERPSGLHLYIYLAKNIQYF
CDR3 DNA: TGTGCCAGCAGCCAAGAACGGCCTAGCGGGCTCCACCTATATATATACCTAGCCAAAAACATTCAGTACTTC

clone size: -
V gene: TRBV6-2/TRBV6-3
D gene: -
J gene: TRBJ2-1
CDR3 protein: CASSYSPGFWDNEQFF
CDR3 DNA: TGTGCCAGCAGTTACTCTCCAGGGTTCTGGGACAATGAGCAGTTCTTC

clone size: -
V gene: TRBV24-1
D gene: -
J gene: TRBJ2-3
CDR3 protein: CATSDSRPRVEGNTDTQYF
CDR3 DNA: TGTGCCACCAGTGATTCCCGACCGAGGGTGGAGGGAAACACAGATACGCAGTATTTT

clone size: -
V gene: TRBV7-2
D gene: -
J gene: TRBJ2-7
CDR3 protein: CASSLRKGPTGEQYF
CDR3 DNA: TGTGCCAGCAGCTTACGCAAGGGCCCTACGGGGGAGCAGTACTTC

clone size: -
V gene: TRBV4-1
D gene: TRBD2
J gene: TRBJ2-5
CDR3 protein: CASSYQLAGAAAETQYF
CDR3 DNA: TGCGCCAGCAGCTACCAACTAGCGGGGGCCGCGGCGGAGACCCAGTACTTC

clone size: few
V gene: TRBV4-3
D gene: -
J gene: TRBJ2-2
CDR3 protein: CASSQDATNTGELFF
CDR3 DNA: TGCGCCAGCAGCCAAGATGCCACGAACACCGGGGAGCTGTTTTTT

clone size: -
V gene: TRBV14
D gene: -
J gene: TRBJ2-7
CDR3 protein: CASSQDRVLGYF
CDR3 DNA: TGTGCCAGCAGCCAAGATCGGGTTTTGGGGTACTTC

clone size: -
V gene: TRBV6-5
D gene: -
J gene: TRBJ2-3
CDR3 protein: CASSSSGSSDTQYF
CDR3 DNA: TGTGCCAGCAGTTCTTCAGGAAGCTCAGATACGCAGTATTTT

clone size: few
V gene: TRBV4-1
D gene: TRBD1
J gene: TRBJ1-5
CDR3 protein: CASSQEGTVDQPQHF
CDR3 DNA: TGCGCCAGCAGCCAAGAAGGGACAGTCGATCAGCCCCAGCATTTT

clone size: -
V gene: TRBV4-1
D gene: TRBD1
J gene: TRBJ1-3
CDR3 protein: CASSQDWGDRGPRTGNTIYF
CDR3 DNA: TGCGCCAGCAGCCAAGATTGGGGGGACAGGGGGCCGAGGACTGGAAACACCATATATTTT

clone size: -
V gene: TRBV7-9
D gene: -
J gene: TRBJ1-1
CDR3 protein: CASSSNPQGTEAFF
CDR3 DNA: TGTGCCAGCAGCTCGAATCCCCAGGGGACTGAAGCTTTCTTT

clone size: -
V gene: TRBV18
D gene: -
J gene: TRBJ2-3
CDR3 protein: CASSRDSYTDTQYF
CDR3 DNA: TGTGCCAGCTCACGTGACTCTTACACAGATACGCAGTATTTT

clone size: -
V gene: TRBV30
D gene: -
J gene: TRBJ1-6
CDR3 protein: CAWSKPPLHF
CDR3 DNA: TGTGCCTGGAGTAAACCGCCCCTCCACTTT

clone size: -
V gene: TRBV10-3
D gene: -
J gene: TRBJ2-3
CDR3 protein: CAIRTGDTQYF
CDR3 DNA: TGTGCCATCAGGACGGGGGATACGCAGTATTTT

clone size: few
V gene: TRBV3-1/TRBV3-2
D gene: -
J gene: TRBJ1-5
CDR3 protein: CASSLRDQPQHF
CDR3 DNA: TGTGCCAGCAGCCTCAGGGATCAGCCCCAGCATTTT

clone size: -
V gene: TRBV4-3
D gene: -
J gene: TRBJ2-3
CDR3 protein: CASSQEFSSTGVDTQYF
CDR3 DNA: TGCGCCAGCAGCCAAGAGTTTTCGAGTACGGGGGTAGATACGCAGTATTTT

clone size: -
V gene: TRBV6-5
D gene: -
J gene: TRBJ1-1
CDR3 protein: CASIPRGTFYTEAFF
CDR3 DNA: TGTGCCAGCATCCCGAGAGGGACGTTTTACACTGAAGCTTTCTTT

clone size: once
V gene: TRBV18
D gene: TRBD1
J gene: TRBJ2-3
CDR3 protein: CASSPNTGGTDTQYF
CDR3 DNA: TGTGCCAGCTCACCAAATACAGGGGGCACAGATACGCAGTATTTT

clone size: -
V gene: TRBV3-1/TRBV3-2
D gene: -
J gene: TRBJ1-4
CDR3 protein: CASSLTGSNEKLFF
CDR3 DNA: TGTGCCAGCAGCCTGACAGGCTCTAATGAAAAACTGTTTTTT

clone size: -
V gene: TRBV7-2
D gene: -
J gene: TRBJ2-4
CDR3 protein: CASSLAGGRNIQYF
CDR3 DNA: TGTGCCAGCAGCTTAGCGGGGGGGCGGAACATTCAGTACTTC

clone size: once
V gene: TRBV7-3
D gene: TRBD2
J gene: TRBJ2-3
CDR3 protein: CASSLGGLATDTQYF
CDR3 DNA: TGTGCCAGCAGCTTAGGGGGACTAGCCACAGATACGCAGTATTTT

clone size: -
V gene: TRBV1
D gene: -
J gene: TRBJ1-5
CDR3 protein: CTSSQKKGANQPQHF
CDR3 DNA: TGCACCAGCAGCCAAAAGAAGGGGGCTAATCAGCCCCAGCATTTT

clone size: -
V gene: TRBV30
D gene: TRBD2
J gene: TRBJ2-7
CDR3 protein: CAYRLAASYEQYF
CDR3 DNA: TGTGCCTACCGACTAGCGGCATCCTACGAGCAGTACTTC

clone size: -
V gene: TRBV19
D gene: -
J gene: TRBJ1-3
CDR3 protein: CASSTPGSSGNTIYF
CDR3 DNA: TGTGCCAGTAGTACCCCAGGGAGCTCTGGAAACACCATATATTTT

clone size: -
V gene: TRBV28
D gene: -
J gene: TRBJ1-5
CDR3 protein: CATGREGPFSNQPQHF
CDR3 DNA: TGTGCCACAGGACGCGAGGGGCCCTTTAGCAATCAGCCCCAGCATTTT

clone size: -
V gene: TRBV25-1
D gene: TRBD1
J gene: TRBJ2-7
CDR3 protein: CASSVGPRQGYYEQYF
CDR3 DNA: TGTGCCAGCAGTGTCGGTCCCCGACAGGGTTATTACGAGCAGTACTTC

clone size: -
V gene: TRBV19
D gene: -
J gene: TRBJ1-2
CDR3 protein: CASRNRDGQDGYTF
CDR3 DNA: TGTGCCAGTAGAAACAGGGACGGCCAGGATGGCTACACCTTC

clone size: -
V gene: TRBV28
D gene: TRBD2
J gene: TRBJ2-7
CDR3 protein: CASSLGSSGRAKYEQYF
CDR3 DNA: TGTGCCAGCAGTTTAGGGTCCAGCGGGAGGGCTAAGTACGAGCAGTACTTC

clone size: -
V gene: TRBV14
D gene: -
J gene: TRBJ2-7
CDR3 protein: CASSHRAHEQYF
CDR3 DNA: TGTGCCAGCAGCCACAGGGCCCACGAGCAGTACTTC

clone size: -
V gene: TRBV28
D gene: -
J gene: TRBJ1-1
CDR3 protein: CASRPAWDTEAFF
CDR3 DNA: TGTGCCAGCAGACCCGCTTGGGACACTGAAGCTTTCTTT

clone size: -
V gene: TRBV19
D gene: -
J gene: TRBJ2-3
CDR3 protein: CASRNTVDTQYF
CDR3 DNA: TGTGCCAGTAGAAACACGGTAGATACGCAGTATTTT

clone size: -
V gene: TRBV7-2
D gene: -
J gene: TRBJ2-1
CDR3 protein: CASSLSLGTYNEQFF
CDR3 DNA: TGTGCCAGCAGCTTGTCTTTGGGAACCTACAATGAGCAGTTCTTC

clone size: -
V gene: TRBV5-6
D gene: -
J gene: TRBJ1-2
CDR3 protein: CASSWGKTVSYYGYTF
CDR3 DNA: TGTGCCAGCAGCTGGGGGAAGACAGTCTCCTATTATGGCTACACCTTC

clone size: -
V gene: TRBV5-4
D gene: TRBD1
J gene: TRBJ2-3
CDR3 protein: CASSLTGGITDTQYF
CDR3 DNA: TGTGCCAGCAGCTTGACAGGGGGGATCACAGATACGCAGTATTTT

clone size: -
V gene: TRBV4-1
D gene: -
J gene: TRBJ1-2
CDR3 protein: CASSQDHAGALSLKNYGYTF
CDR3 DNA: TGCGCCAGCAGCCAAGATCACGCGGGGGCCCTGAGCCTCAAGAACTATGGCTACACCTTC

clone size: -
V gene: TRBV24-1
D gene: TRBD2
J gene: TRBJ2-2
CDR3 protein: CATAKTSGGAGELFF
CDR3 DNA: TGTGCCACCGCCAAGACTTCGGGAGGGGCCGGGGAGCTGTTTTTT

clone size: medium-sized
V gene: TRBV4-2
D gene: TRBD1
J gene: TRBJ2-1
CDR3 protein: CASSQDRAYNEQFF
CDR3 DNA: TGTGCCAGCAGCCAGGACAGGGCTTACAATGAGCAGTTCTTC

clone size: -
V gene: TRBV18
D gene: -
J gene: TRBJ1-6
CDR3 protein: CASSPTGANSPLHF
CDR3 DNA: TGTGCCAGCTCACCGACCGGGGCGAATTCACCCCTCCACTTT